This TCR beta chain was sequenced in a study of cytomegalovirus exposure and HLA in healthy donors. Study at large: HLA-typed donors were the source of approximately 80 million unique TCRs held in an early data release.

All donors participated as healthy donors of bone marrow. Study observations and caveats: A later analysis reportedly identified an Asian-associated ancestry cluster as carrying fewer N-insertions than the approximately 670-donor mean. Rarity marked most TCR sequences, yet some public TCRs occurred in many donors.

Primers included in the PCR were 60 Vbeta and 13 Jbeta primers. This table comes from immunoSEQ multiplex PCR, and its TCRdb copy is limited to in-frame clones, with some not included. Of roughly 200,000 clones listed, 81% were seen once; the top ten hold around 3.6%. CDR1 is SGHDN and CDR2 is FVKESK in the germline V gene. The CDR3 spans 17 residues. J was trimmed by 7 bases and V by 4 bases; bases with no gene match: 16. A word on this clone: Its antigen remains unknown.

The sample taken for sequencing was PBMCs. V usage is TRBV14 and J usage is TRBJ1-3; 7 nucleotides align to TRBD1. The clonotype was recovered from a man aged 35-49 years in good health and CMV-seropositive. This CDR3 is CASSRLQGNSIRNTIYF. The CDR3, as DNA: TGTGCCAGCAGCCGCCTACAGGGGAATAGTATACGGAACACCATATATTTT.